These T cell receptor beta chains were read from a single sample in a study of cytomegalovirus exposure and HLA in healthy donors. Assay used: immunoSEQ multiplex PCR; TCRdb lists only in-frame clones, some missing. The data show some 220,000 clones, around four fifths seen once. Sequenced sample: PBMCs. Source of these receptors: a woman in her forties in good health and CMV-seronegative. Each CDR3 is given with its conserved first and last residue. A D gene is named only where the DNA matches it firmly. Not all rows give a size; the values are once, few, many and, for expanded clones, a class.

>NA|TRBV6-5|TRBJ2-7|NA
CASSVRVSYEQYF
TGTGCCAGCAGTGTCAGGGTCTCCTACGAGCAGTACTTC
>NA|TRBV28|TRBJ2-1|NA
CASVPWDTDNEQFF
TGTGCCAGCGTTCCCTGGGACACCGACAATGAGCAGTTCTTC
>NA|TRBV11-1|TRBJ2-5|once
CASSLDNRVQETQYF
TGTGCCAGCAGCTTAGATAACAGAGTCCAAGAGACCCAGTACTTC
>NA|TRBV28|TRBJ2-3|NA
CASSLRKDTQYF
TGTGCCAGCAGTTTGCGTAAGGATACGCAGTATTTT
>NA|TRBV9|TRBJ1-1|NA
CASSISPRPGDTEAFF
TGTGCCAGCAGCATAAGTCCCAGGCCAGGGGACACTGAAGCTTTCTTT
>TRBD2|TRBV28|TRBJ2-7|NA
CASSGPSGATYEQYF
TGTGCCAGCAGTGGACCTAGCGGGGCTACGTACGAGCAGTACTTC
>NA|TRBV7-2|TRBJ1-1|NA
CASSLEWGPTEAFF
TGTGCCAGCAGCTTAGAATGGGGCCCAACTGAAGCTTTCTTT
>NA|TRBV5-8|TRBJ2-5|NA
CASETLSWTQYF
TGTGCCAGCGAGACTTTGAGCTGGACCCAGTACTTC
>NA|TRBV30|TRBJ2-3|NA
CAWSFGEDTQYF
TGTGCCTGGAGTTTTGGAGAAGATACGCAGTATTTT
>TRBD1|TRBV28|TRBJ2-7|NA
CASKSSGTGGDEQYF
TGTGCCAGCAAGTCCTCCGGGACAGGGGGAGACGAGCAGTACTTC
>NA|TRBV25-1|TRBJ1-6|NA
CASSWGADSPLHF
TGTGCCAGCAGTTGGGGCGCGGATTCACCCCTCCACTTT
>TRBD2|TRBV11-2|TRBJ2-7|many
CASRGLAGTPYEQYF
TGTGCCAGCAGGGGTCTAGCGGGGACTCCCTACGAGCAGTACTTC